Sequencing of this T cell receptor beta chain was carried out in a study of T-cell reconstitution after alpha-beta-depleted transplantation in children. Findings and limits, study-wide: The high TCRbeta diversity at day 60 in some patients came from surviving recipient T cells and thymic progenitors. Newly made T cells mostly supplied T-cell counts and diversity one year after transplant. Approximately two months post-transplant, alpha-beta T cells reportedly originated from several hundred expanded graft clones.

Unique molecular identifiers tagged the TCRbeta library. Each CDR3 protein is one row after TCRdb ran MiXCR on the PCR reads. The sample yields 70,000 to 95,000 distinct CDR3 sequences, 15% to 20% seen once. In this sample, this clonotype turned up many times. What it binds is unknown. This specimen was PBMCs, mostly from graft donor cells, taken 360 days after TCRalphabeta/CD19-depleted stem cell transplant. This TCR was recovered from a male patient aged 2-10 years who had a stem cell transplant for acute lymphoblastic leukemia, so the T cells may come from the graft donor.

The CDR3 spells CASSLMRGEGSGNEQFF. The CDR3 DNA follows: TGTGCCAGCAGTTTAATGAGAGGGGAGGGGTCCGGCAATGAGCAGTTCTTC. V is TRBV27 and J is TRBJ2-1; 7 positions agree with TRBD2. CDR1 is MNHEY, CDR2 SMNVEV, per germline (reference sequence). This CDR3 is 17 amino acids long. V dropped 2 bases and J dropped 6; count of bases not matched to a gene: 13.